Listed here are 30 T cell receptor beta chains from one sample, sequenced in a study of T cells in Graves' hyperthyroidism and ophthalmopathy. Amplification yielded TCR beta CDR3 regions, with RNA transcripts as the source. HTBI primers drove first-round RT-PCR of the TCR CDR3. One entry per CDR3 protein, called by TCRdb with MiXCR from the multiplex PCR reads. The sample carries about 680,000 distinct CDR3 sequences, about 35% recorded once. Input material: blood. All receptors derive from a woman aged 40 to 50 with Graves' hyperthyroidism.

For this clonotype: Its ends do not fully match the called genes, so a read error is possible. This sequence joins TRBV5-1 and TRBJ1-1; 7 positions agree with TRBD1. Germline loops: CDR1 SGHRS, CDR2 YFSETQ. CDR3 length: 16 residues. The CDR3 nucleotides are TGTGCCAGCAACTTGGGGGACAGCCGATCGTACGCTGAAGCTTTCTTT. Encoded protein: CASNLGDSRSYAEAFF.

This clonotype was detected many times. This sequence joins TRBV20-1 and TRBJ2-2; D is uncertain. Trimming stripped 5 bases from V and 3 bases from J, with 7 bases between. This CDR3 has 12 residues. CDR1 is DFQATT and CDR2 is SNEGSKA in the germline V gene (reference sequence). In DNA form, the CDR3 reads TGCAGTGCTCCTACCTACACCGGGGAGCTGTTTTTT. Residues: CSAPTYTGELFF.

This clonotype was found a few times. A read error may produce the germline difference seen at one junction end. This chain links TRBV7-9 with TRBJ2-6; TRBD2 is a possible D gene (5 bases). CDR1 and CDR2 (germline): SEHNR, FQNEAQ (reference sequence). The CDR3 covers 18 residues. CDR3 sequence: CASTSLGSAPFEASVLTF. The CDR3 bases are TGTGCCAGCACCTCCCTGGGTAGCGCTCCGTTCGAAGCCAGCGTCCTGACTTTC. Filled out from reference TRBV7-9 and TRBJ2-6, the complete variable domain reads DTGVSQNPRHKITKRGQNVTFRCDPISEHNRLYWYRQTLGQGPEFLTYFQNEAQLEKSRLLSDRFSAERPKGSFSTLEIQRTEQGDSAMYLCASTSLGSAPFEASVLTFGAGSRLTVL.

In its sample, this clonotype was seen many times. The rearrangement joins TRBV7-8 to TRBJ2-5, with D possibly TRBD1 on 7 matching bases. The ends were cut back, 5 bases at V and 4 bases at J, with 20 bases in the middle. The CDR3 sequence is 16 residues long. Germline V CDR1 and CDR2: SGHVS, FQNEAQ. The CDR3 DNA reads TGTGCCAGCAGCACACGGAGGGGGCACGGTGGAGAGACCCAGTACTTC. This codes for CASSTRRGHGGETQYF.

This chain joins TRBV29-1 and TRBJ2-7; TRBD1 matches at 8 bases. The trim removed 7 bases at V and 2 bases at J, leaving 10 bases unmatched. Germline V gives CDR1 SQVTM, CDR2 ANQGSEA. This CDR3 comprises 14 residues. This chain's CDR3 is CSAVRDRLTYEQYF. DNA of the CDR3: TGCAGCGCGGTCCGGGACAGGCTCACCTACGAGCAGTACTTC.

This chain links TRBV2 with TRBJ2-7, with D possibly TRBD1 on 6 matching bases. The CDR3 is 14 residues long. The V gene lost 6 bases and the J gene lost 1 base, with 13 bases spanning the gap. The germline V gene encodes CDR1 SNHLY and CDR2 FYNNEI. The CDR3 bases are TGTGCCAGCAGGAGACAGGATACTTCCTACGAGCAGTACTTC. Its translation: CASRRQDTSYEQYF.

This clonotype was counted at least ten times. The chain joins TRBV5-1 to TRBJ1-6; 8 positions match TRBD1. Germline V CDR1 and CDR2: SGHRS, YFSETQ. Unmatched junction bases numbered 10, after V lost 1 base and J lost 7 bases. The length of the CDR3 is 17 residues. CDR3 protein: CASSLLSDRVWNSPLHF. Here the CDR3 DNA reads TGCGCCAGCAGCTTGCTCTCGGACAGGGTTTGGAATTCACCCCTCCACTTT.

The J gene is TRBJ2-2, the V gene TRBV12-3 or TRBV12-4, with D unclear. The CDR3 length is 13 residues. Deletions cut 3 bases from V and 7 bases from J, with 9 bases between. The CDR3 spells CASSFRRSGELFF. The CDR3, as DNA: TGTGCCAGCAGTTTTAGGAGAAGCGGGGAGCTGTTTTTT.

This clonotype was seen more than once but under ten times. The CDR3 region is CASSAGGDTEAFF. CDR3 bases: TGCGCCAGCAGCGCAGGGGGGGACACTGAAGCTTTCTTT. The chain recombines TRBV4-3 with TRBJ1-1; TRBD1 agrees at 7 bases. The V and J ends lost 5 bases and 3 bases, in that order; junction bases with no gene match: 3. Germline CDR1 and CDR2: LGHNA and YSLEER. This CDR3 contains 13 residues.

The J gene is TRBJ1-3, the V gene TRBV11-2; D remains unclear. The CDR3 has 10 amino acids. Germline values: CDR1 SGHAT, CDR2 FQNNGV. Trimming took 10 bases from V and 3 from J, leaving 4 bases between them. The DNA of the CDR3 is TGTGCCACGGGTGGAAACACCATATATTTT. Translating it yields CATGGNTIYF. Together with reference TRBV11-2 and TRBJ1-3, the CDR3 gives the full variable domain: EAGVAQSPRYKIIEKRQSVAFWCNPISGHATLYWYQQILGQGPKLLIQFQNNGVVDDSQLPKDRFSAERLKGVDSTLKIQPAKLEDSAVYLCATGGNTIYFGEGSWLTVV.

In its sample, this clonotype was seen many times. In nucleotides, the CDR3 is TGCGCCAGCAGTGAGTCGAACCCCGCCAGGGGGCGGGAAGAGCAGTACTTC. As protein: CASSESNPARGREEQYF. The chain has TRBV10-2 and TRBJ2-7; 8 nucleotides line up with TRBD1. V lost 0 bases and J lost 7; bases outside the gene matches: 14. The CDR3 length is 17 residues. Germline assignment: CDR1 WSHSY and CDR2 SAAADI.

The chain carries TRBV29-1 and TRBJ2-7; 12 nucleotides line up with TRBD2. The J call is uncertain, as TRBJ2-1 better fits the DNA end. The CDR3 extends over 14 amino acids. CDR1 SQVTM and CDR2 ANQGSEA come from the germline V gene. CDR3 sequence reads: CSSQTSGGYNEQFF. Written as DNA, the CDR3 is TGCAGCTCCCAGACTAGCGGGGGCTACAATGAGCAGTTCTTC.

This clonotype was seen only a few times. This clone may be a read error of a much larger clone one base away. The chain is built from TRBV10-3 and TRBJ1-1; D unresolved. CDR1 and CDR2 (germline): ENHRY, SYGVKD. This CDR3 is built from 15 residues. With 8 bases removed from V and 0 bases from J, the gap between germline ends came to 16 bases. For the CDR3, the DNA is TGTGCCATCGGTGCCAAGAGAAACATGAACACTGAAGCTTTCTTT. This translates into CAIGAKRNMNTEAFF.

V gene TRBV13 combines with J gene TRBJ2-3; perhaps TRBD2 as D (6 bases). V lost 3 bases and J 4 bases, leaving 11 bases between the germline ends. The CDR3 covers 14 residues. Germline assignment: CDR1 PRHDT and CDR2 FYEKMQ (reference sequence). In DNA, the CDR3 is TGTGCCAGCAGCTTGGATAGCGGTCCAGATACGCAGTATTTT. Its protein product is CASSLDSGPDTQYF.

This clonotype occurred a few times. The rearrangement uses TRBV25-1 and TRBJ2-3; D remains unclear. There are 15 residues in the CDR3. V was trimmed by 3 bases and J by 6 bases, leaving 16 bases between them. Germline loops: CDR1 MGHDK, CDR2 SYGVNS. The CDR3 region has the DNA TGTGCCAGCAGTGACCATCCGACCGTAACGGATACGCAGTATTTT. Protein product: CASSDHPTVTDTQYF. Together with reference TRBV25-1 and TRBJ2-3, the CDR3 gives the full variable domain: EADIYQTPRYLVIGTGKKITLECSQTMGHDKMYWYQQDPGMELHLIHYSYGVNSTEKGDLSSESTVSRIRTEHFPLTLESARPSHTSQYLCASSDHPTVTDTQYFGPGTRLTVL.

Remarks on this clonotype: A much larger clonotype is one base distant, so this may be a read error. Lacking the conserved final phenylalanine or tryptophan, this CDR3 likely reflects a read error. V gene TRBV2 combines with J gene TRBJ1-6; D uncertain. V lost 6 bases and J lost 0, with 6 bases in between. From germline, CDR1 is SNHLY and CDR2 FYNNEI. The CDR3 has 14 residues. The CDR3, as DNA: TGTGCCAGCAGAACCTCCTCCTATAATTCACCCCTCCACCTT. Protein sequence: CASRTSSYNSPLHL.

As for this clonotype: A junction end diverges from the germline sequence, so it may reflect a read error. The chain employs TRBV5-1 and TRBJ2-5, with D possibly TRBD2 on 5 matching bases. Per germline, CDR1 SGHRS and CDR2 YFSETQ. This CDR3 comprises 17 residues. The CDR3 DNA sequence: TGTGCCAGCAGCTTGGTTACCGCCTTACAGACTAAAGAGACCCAGTACTTC. It encodes CASSLVTALQTKETQYF. The full variable domain, with the rest looked up from reference TRBV5-1 and TRBJ2-5, is KAGVTQTPRYLIKTRGQQVTLSCSPISGHRSVSWYQQTPGQGLQFLFEYFSETQRNKGNFPGRFSGRQFSNSRSEMNVSTLELGDSALYLCASSLVTALQTKETQYFGPGTRLLVL.

This chain links TRBV15 with TRBJ2-7; the D is unclear. In germline, CDR1 is LNHNV, CDR2 YYDKDF (reference sequence). V lost 1 base to trimming and J lost 7 bases, with 11 bases between them. The CDR3 is 13 residues long. CDR3 loop: CATSRVVRDEQYF. DNA of the CDR3: TGTGCCACCAGCAGAGTCGTCCGCGATGAGCAGTACTTC.

V gene TRBV10-3 combines with J gene TRBJ1-6; TRBD1 matches at 7 bases. After removal of 10 bases from V and 7 bases from J, the junction contained 13 bases not matched to a gene. CDR1 ENHRY and CDR2 SYGVKD come from the germline V gene. CDR3 length equals 15 residues. The DNA for the CDR3 is TGTGCCAGTAAGACACAGGGGAACGCAAATTCACCCCTCCACTTT. This gives the protein CASKTQGNANSPLHF.

This clonotype was observed a handful of times. The chain recombines TRBV7-7 with TRBJ1-2; D is ambiguous. Germline assignment: CDR1 SSHAT and CDR2 FNYEAQ (reference sequence). V was cut by 1 base and J by 4 bases, with 7 bases left in between. The CDR3 is 13 amino acids. Here the CDR3 DNA reads TGTGCCAGCAGCTTAGTGCCAGGCTATGGCTACACCTTC. Translating it yields CASSLVPGYGYTF.

This clonotype has a count of ten or more. The chain employs TRBV7-9 and TRBJ1-2; 7 bases map to TRBD1. Germline trimming cut 11 bases from V and 3 bases from J; bases unmatched to any gene: 9. The CDR3 has 13 amino acids. The germline gives CDR1 SEHNR, CDR2 FQNEAQ (reference sequence). The CDR3 sequence is CAFDRVKDYGYTF. The DNA of the CDR3 is TGTGCCTTCGACAGGGTTAAGGACTATGGCTACACCTTC.

This clonotype came up a few times. The rearrangement joins TRBV6-5 to TRBJ1-3; no clear D gene. This CDR3 spans 14 amino acids. V was pared by 6 bases and J by 0 bases, with 9 bases between. Germline assignment: CDR1 MNHEY and CDR2 SVGAGI. The CDR3 region has the DNA TGTGCCAGCAGGCCAGCTAGCTCTGGAAACACCATATATTTT. This translates into CASRPASSGNTIYF.

V gene TRBV6-6 combines with J gene TRBJ2-7, with D perhaps TRBD1 or TRBD2 (5 bases each). The germline CDR1 and CDR2 sequences are MNHNY and SVGAGI (reference sequence). The CDR3 extends over 15 amino acids. The ends were cut back, 2 bases at V and 0 bases at J, with 11 bases in the middle. The CDR3 loop reads CASSYKGTLSYEQYF. The DNA for the CDR3 is TGTGCCAGCAGTTACAAGGGGACCCTCTCCTACGAGCAGTACTTC.

This clonotype has ten or more counts. CDR3 nucleotides: TGTGCCAGCAGTGAGAGCACCAGCCAGCATTTT. Encoded protein: CASSESTSQHF. This chain uses TRBV6-6 with TRBJ1-5; no definite D call. This CDR3 region has 11 residues. Trimming took 5 bases from V and 12 from J, leaving 11 bases between them. Germline values: CDR1 MNHNY, CDR2 SVGAGI (reference sequence).

The chain couples TRBV9 to TRBJ2-2; 8 bases line up with TRBD2. V shed 0 bases, J shed 0 bases, and the junction held 4 bases outside the gene matches. The CDR3 totals 17 residues. Germline-derived CDR1 and CDR2 are SGDLS and YYNGEE. The DNA for the CDR3 is TGTGCCAGCAGCGTAGCAGCGGGGGCCTCGAACACCGGGGAGCTGTTTTTT. This translates into CASSVAAGASNTGELFF.

In the case of this clonotype: Because the CDR3 is missing its conserved closing phenylalanine or tryptophan, this is likely a read error. The rearrangement joins TRBV28 to TRBJ1-1; no reliable D call. Germline values: CDR1 MDHEN, CDR2 SYDVKM. This CDR3 spans 14 amino acids. Deletions cut 9 bases from V and 0 bases from J, with 14 bases between. CDR3 loop: CASFVGSVNTEAFL. In nucleotides, the CDR3 is TGTGCCAGTTTCGTCGGGTCCGTGAACACTGAAGCTTTCTTA.

This clonotype was picked up a small number of times. This chain joins TRBV19 and TRBJ1-2; 9 nucleotides agree with TRBD1. The V gene end was trimmed by 7 bases and the J gene end by 4 bases; junction bases not matched to a gene: 16. The CDR3 length is 17 residues. The germline CDR1 and CDR2 sequences are LNHDA and SQIVND (reference sequence). CDR3 residues: CASTGQGNALHRYGYTF. The CDR3 DNA is TGTGCCAGTACGGGACAGGGAAATGCCTTACACCGCTATGGCTACACCTTC.

This clonotype came up a few times. This chain joins TRBV4-3 and TRBJ1-5, with D tentatively TRBD1 (5 bases). Germline CDR1 is LGHNA and CDR2 is YSLEER. The V end was cut by 1 base, the J end by 5 bases, with 9 bases between. This CDR3 has 14 amino acids. CDR3 in amino acids: CASSQVVGDQPQHF. The CDR3 DNA sequence: TGCGCCAGCAGCCAAGTGGTAGGGGATCAGCCCCAGCATTTT.

V usage is TRBV7-2 and J usage is TRBJ2-7; D gene unclear. Trimming left V 4 bases short and J 5 bases short, with 15 bases between. Germline assignment: CDR1 SGHTA and CDR2 FQGNSA. The CDR3 extends over 14 amino acids. CDR3 DNA: TGTGCCAGCAGCTCCGGGTCCCCATGGCACGAGCAGTACTTC. It yields the protein CASSSGSPWHEQYF.

This clonotype was seen many times. The chain has TRBV7-2 and TRBJ2-7; the match to TRBD2 covers 10 bases. CDR1 and CDR2 (germline): SGHTA, FQGNSA. Trimming removed 5 bases from V and 9 bases from J; junction bases left unmatched: 4. The CDR3 has 12 amino acids. The DNA of the CDR3 is TGTGCCAGCAGCCAGGGACTAGCGACGCAGTACTTC. Translating gives CASSQGLATQYF.